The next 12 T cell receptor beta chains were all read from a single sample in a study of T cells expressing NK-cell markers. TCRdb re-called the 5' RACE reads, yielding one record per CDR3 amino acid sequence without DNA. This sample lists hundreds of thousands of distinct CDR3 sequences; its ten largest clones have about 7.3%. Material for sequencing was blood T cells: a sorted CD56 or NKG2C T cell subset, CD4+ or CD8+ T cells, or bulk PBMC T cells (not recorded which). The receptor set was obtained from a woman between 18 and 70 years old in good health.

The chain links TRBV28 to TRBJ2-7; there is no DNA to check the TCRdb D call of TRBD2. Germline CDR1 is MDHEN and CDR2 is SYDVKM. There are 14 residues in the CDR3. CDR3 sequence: CASSPPGLVYEQYF.

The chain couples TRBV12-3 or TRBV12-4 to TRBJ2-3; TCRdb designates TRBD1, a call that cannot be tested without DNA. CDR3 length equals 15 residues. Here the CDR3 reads CASRMNRAYTDTQYF.

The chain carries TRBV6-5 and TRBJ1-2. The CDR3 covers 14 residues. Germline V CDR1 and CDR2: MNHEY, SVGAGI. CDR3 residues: CASSYWSGIYGYTF.

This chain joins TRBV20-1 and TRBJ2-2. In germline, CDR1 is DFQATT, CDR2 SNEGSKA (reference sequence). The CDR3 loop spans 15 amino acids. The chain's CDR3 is CSARDRQVVAGELFF.

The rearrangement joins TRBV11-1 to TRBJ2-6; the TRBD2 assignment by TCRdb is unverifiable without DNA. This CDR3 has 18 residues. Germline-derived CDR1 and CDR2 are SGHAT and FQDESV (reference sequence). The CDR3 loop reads CASSLEAGLFSGANVLTF.

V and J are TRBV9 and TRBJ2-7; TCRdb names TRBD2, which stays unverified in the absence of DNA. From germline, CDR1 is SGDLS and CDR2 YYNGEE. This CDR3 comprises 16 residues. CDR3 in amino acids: CASSVGGLAQSYEQYF.

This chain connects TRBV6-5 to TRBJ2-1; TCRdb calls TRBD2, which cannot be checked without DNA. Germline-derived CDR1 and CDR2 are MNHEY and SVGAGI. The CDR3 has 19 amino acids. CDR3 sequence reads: CASSYSGLAGVHSYNEQFF.

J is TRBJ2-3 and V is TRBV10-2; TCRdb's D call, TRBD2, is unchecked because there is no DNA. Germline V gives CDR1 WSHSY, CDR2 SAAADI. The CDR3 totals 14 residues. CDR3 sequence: CASEAAGSTDTQYF.

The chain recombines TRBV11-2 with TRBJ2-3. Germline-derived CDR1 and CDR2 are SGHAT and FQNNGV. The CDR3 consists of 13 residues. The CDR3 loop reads CASSYQRGDTQYF.

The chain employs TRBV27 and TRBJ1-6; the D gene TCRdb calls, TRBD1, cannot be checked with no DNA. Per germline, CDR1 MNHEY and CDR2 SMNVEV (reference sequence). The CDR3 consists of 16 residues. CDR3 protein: CASSLLGQGVNSPLHF.

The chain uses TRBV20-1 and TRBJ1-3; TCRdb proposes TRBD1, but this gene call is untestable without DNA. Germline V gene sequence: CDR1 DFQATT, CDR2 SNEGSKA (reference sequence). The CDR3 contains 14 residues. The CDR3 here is CSARNVSTPNTIYF.

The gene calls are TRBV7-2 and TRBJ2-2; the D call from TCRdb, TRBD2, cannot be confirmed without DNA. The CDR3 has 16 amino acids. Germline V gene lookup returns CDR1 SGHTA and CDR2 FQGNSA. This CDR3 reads CASSSGLAGGPGELFF.